A single sample gave rise to the 22 T cell receptor beta chains below, sequenced in a study of blood T cell repertoires in COVID-19. Method: immunoSEQ multiplex PCR; TCRdb's copy keeps in-frame clones and lacks some. This sample has 100,000 to 150,000 clones, with approximately 85% found just once. Input material: peripheral blood. All receptors derive from a man aged 30-40 years with COVID-19, enrolled during active disease.

The genes are TRBV2 and TRBJ1-4; D gene uncertain. The V gene's germline CDR1 is SNHLY and CDR2 FYNNEI. Trimming left V 7 bases short and J 7 bases short, with 7 bases between. This CDR3 comprises 11 residues. Here the CDR3 reads CASTWAEKLFF. The CDR3 DNA reads TGTGCCAGCACCTGGGCTGAAAAACTGTTTTTT. The complete variable domain, with remaining parts taken from reference TRBV2 and TRBJ1-4, reads EPEVTQTPSHQVTQMGQEVILRCVPISNHLYFYWYRQILGQKVEFLVSFYNNEISEKSEIFDDQFSVERPDGSNFTLKIRSTKLEDSAMYFCASTWAEKLFFGSGTQLSVL.

The chain employs TRBV28 and TRBJ1-5; a possible D gene is TRBD1 (5 bases). The CDR3 runs to 17 residues. Germline V gene sequence: CDR1 MDHEN, CDR2 SYDVKM. V gave up 6 bases and J gave up 2 bases, with 20 bases separating them. The CDR3 region has the DNA TGTGCCAGCAGGTCAAGGAGGGGCAGGGAAGGCAATCAGCCCCAGCATTTT. The encoded protein is CASRSRRGREGNQPQHF.

In its sample, this clone was seen once. The chain carries TRBV5-1 and TRBJ1-1; D is ambiguous. From germline, CDR1 is SGHRS and CDR2 YFSETQ. V shed 0 bases and J shed 3 bases, with 12 bases lying between them. The length of the CDR3 is 15 residues. CDR3 residues: CASSLGSAGYTEAFF. Here the CDR3 DNA reads TGCGCCAGCAGCTTGGGATCCGCGGGGTACACTGAAGCTTTCTTT. Filled out from reference TRBV5-1 and TRBJ1-1, the complete variable domain reads KAGVTQTPRYLIKTRGQQVTLSCSPISGHRSVSWYQQTPGQGLQFLFEYFSETQRNKGNFPGRFSGRQFSNSRSEMNVSTLELGDSALYLCASSLGSAGYTEAFFGQGTRLTVV.

In this sample, this clone is medium-sized. This sequence joins TRBV5-4 and TRBJ2-7, with 8 nucleotides matching TRBD1. Per the germline V gene, CDR1 is SGHNT and CDR2 is YYREEE (reference sequence). This CDR3 spans 15 amino acids. V gave up 3 bases and J gave up 3 bases; unmatched junction bases: 8. This chain's CDR3 is CASSSSRGQGYEQYF. DNA for the CDR3: TGTGCCAGCAGCTCCTCTCGAGGACAGGGCTACGAGCAGTACTTC. The whole variable domain, remainder taken from reference TRBV5-4 and TRBJ2-7, is ETGVTQSPTHLIKTRGQQVTLRCSSQSGHNTVSWYQQALGQGPQFIFQYYREEENGRGNFPPRFSGLQFPNYSSELNVNALELDDSALYLCASSSSRGQGYEQYFGPGTRLTVT.

This chain links TRBV6-5 with TRBJ1-1, with 7 bases identical to TRBD1. Trimming took 6 bases from V and 4 from J; bases not matched to a gene: 11. CDR1 MNHEY and CDR2 SVGAGI come from the germline V gene. This CDR3 spans 15 amino acids. This chain's CDR3 is CASSRQDRVFTEAFF. The CDR3 region has the DNA TGTGCCAGCAGCCGACAAGACAGGGTGTTCACTGAAGCTTTCTTT.

V usage is TRBV4-1 and J usage is TRBJ2-1; TRBD1 matches at 12 bases. CDR3 length: 18 amino acids. After removal of 5 bases from V and 8 bases from J, the junction contained 16 bases not matched to a gene. Germline assignment: CDR1 MGHRA and CDR2 YSYEKL. This CDR3 is CASSFPGQGAFFVDEQFF. The CDR3 bases are TGCGCCAGCAGCTTCCCGGGACAGGGGGCTTTCTTCGTAGATGAGCAGTTCTTC.

This clone has a handful of counts. The genes are TRBV14 and TRBJ1-2, with 11 bases fitting TRBD1. Germline V gives CDR1 SGHDN, CDR2 FVKESK. Trimming cost V 4 bases and J 5 bases; bases outside gene matches: 6. The CDR3 is made up of 15 amino acids. CDR3: CASSRGGQGAYGYTF. In DNA, the CDR3 is TGTGCCAGCAGCCGAGGAGGACAGGGGGCTTATGGCTACACCTTC.

The chain uses TRBV11-3 and TRBJ2-5, with 8 positions matching TRBD2. Trimming took 4 bases from V and 5 from J; bases not matched to a gene: 3. Germline V CDR1 and CDR2: SGHNT, YENEEA. The CDR3 is 13 amino acids. This chain's CDR3 is CASSSPGGETQYF. The CDR3, as DNA: TGTGCCAGCAGCTCCCCGGGGGGGGAGACCCAGTACTTC.

V is TRBV11-3 and J is TRBJ2-3, with a possible D match to TRBD2 (6 bases). The germline gives CDR1 SGHNT, CDR2 YENEEA. The ends were cut back, 2 bases at V and 2 bases at J, with 14 bases in the middle. The CDR3 is 16 residues long. The DNA of the CDR3 is TGTGCCAGCAGCTTACTACGGGACTTTCACACAGATACGCAGTATTTT. It yields the protein CASSLLRDFHTDTQYF.

The chain is built from TRBV4-1 and TRBJ2-7; the D gene is possibly TRBD2 (6 bases). Germline V gene data show CDR1 as MGHRA and CDR2 as YSYEKL. The V gene lost 1 base and the J gene lost 5 bases, with 12 bases spanning the gap. This CDR3 has 14 residues. In nucleotides, the CDR3 is TGCGCCAGCAGCCAAGTAGGAGGGGCCGACGAGCAGTACTTC. Residues: CASSQVGGADEQYF.

The chain couples TRBV30 to TRBJ2-7; D is perhaps TRBD2 (6 bases). The CDR3 length is 13 residues. V lost 3 bases, J lost 1 base, and 10 bases lay in between. Looked up from germline, CDR1 is GTSNPN and CDR2 is SVGIG (reference sequence). DNA of the CDR3: TGTGCCTGGAGCGGAGGGGTTTCCTACGAGCAGTACTTC. This encodes CAWSGGVSYEQYF.

The chain recombines TRBV6-5 with TRBJ1-1, with TRBD1 identical over 7 bases. The CDR3 is 14 residues long. Germline lookup yields CDR1 MNHEY and CDR2 SVGAGI. The junction had 4 bases not matched to a gene; V was cut back by 6 bases and J by 0 bases. As DNA, the CDR3 is TGTGCCAGCAGCAACAGGGGAATGAACACTGAAGCTTTCTTT. Amino acids: CASSNRGMNTEAFF.

The chain combines TRBV7-3 with TRBJ2-7; 11 bases map to TRBD1. Germline V gene lookup returns CDR1 SGHTA and CDR2 FQGTGA. This CDR3 has 13 residues. V lost 5 bases, J lost 5 bases, and 2 bases stayed unmatched. CDR3 nucleotides: TGTGCCAGCAGCCGGGACAGGGGGGACGAGCAGTACTTC. It is translated as CASSRDRGDEQYF.

V and J are TRBV2 and TRBJ1-3, with unresolved D. The CDR3 is made up of 14 amino acids. Deletions cut 4 bases from V and 0 bases from J, with 7 bases between. Germline V gene data show CDR1 as SNHLY and CDR2 as FYNNEI. The CDR3 DNA is TGTGCCAGCAGTGGAACAGCCTCTGGAAACACCATATATTTT. Translation gives CASSGTASGNTIYF.

The genes are TRBV18 and TRBJ2-7; perhaps TRBD1 as D (6 bases). Between the trimmed V and J ends, which lost 5 bases and 0 bases, there was a span of 8 bases. The CDR3 length is 13 residues. Germline CDR1 reads KGHSH; CDR2 reads LQKENI. CDR3 sequence reads: CASSIQGSYEQYF. CDR3 DNA: TGTGCCAGCTCAATACAGGGCTCCTACGAGCAGTACTTC.

This rearrangement joins TRBV28 to TRBJ1-2; 8 positions agree with TRBD1. V gave up 3 bases and J gave up 4 bases; unmatched junction bases: 4. This CDR3 comprises 14 residues. Germline CDR1 is MDHEN and CDR2 is SYDVKM. This CDR3 is CASSFQGASYGYTF. CDR3 sequence (DNA): TGTGCCAGCAGTTTCCAGGGGGCGAGCTATGGCTACACCTTC.

The CDR3 DNA reads as TGTGCCAGCAGCCTAGCGGGGGGCTCCTACGAGCAGTACTTC. Protein sequence: CASSLAGGSYEQYF. The chain carries TRBV6-5 and TRBJ2-7; 11 bases line up with TRBD2. CDR1 is MNHEY and CDR2 is SVGAGI in the germline V gene. V dropped 6 bases and J dropped 0; count of bases not matched to a gene: 1. The CDR3 is 14 amino acids.

This clone has ten or more counts. The genes are TRBV6-1 and TRBJ2-2; TRBD2 agrees at 12 bases. CDR1 is MNHNS, CDR2 SASEGT, per germline. The CDR3 consists of 16 residues. The ends lost 4 bases at V and 6 bases at J; junction bases unmatched: 6. In nucleotides, the CDR3 is TGTGCCAGCAGTGCCCGACTAGCGGGGGTGGCCGGGGAGCTGTTTTTT. Translated, it gives CASSARLAGVAGELFF.

The chain recombines TRBV15 with TRBJ1-3; D remains unclear. V was trimmed by 1 base and J by 2 bases, leaving 9 bases between them. CDR1 is LNHNV, CDR2 YYDKDF, per germline (reference sequence). This CDR3 has 15 amino acids. The CDR3 DNA is TGTGCCACCAGCAGAGGTGGGAGGACTGGAAACACCATATATTTT. It codes for CATSRGGRTGNTIYF.

The rearrangement links TRBV4-1 to TRBJ2-5, with a tentative D call TRBD1 (6 bases). The CDR3 runs 15 residues. Germline CDR1 is MGHRA and CDR2 is YSYEKL. V was trimmed by 5 bases and J by 2 bases, leaving 15 bases between them. CDR3 in DNA: TGCGCCAGCAGCATCCGGTGGGGGCCGCAAGAGACCCAGTACTTC. Protein: CASSIRWGPQETQYF.

CDR3 region: CASSLIYGPNEKLFF. CDR3 coding DNA: TGTGCCAGCAGTCTCATCTACGGTCCTAATGAAAAACTGTTTTTT. The chain carries TRBV2 and TRBJ1-4; the D is unclear. Germline CDR1 is SNHLY and CDR2 is FYNNEI. Trimming took 5 bases from V and 3 from J, leaving 13 bases between them. The CDR3 totals 15 residues.

This chain uses TRBV30 with TRBJ2-1; TRBD2 aligns across 12 bases. This CDR3 is 14 amino acids long. Per germline, CDR1 GTSNPN and CDR2 SVGIG (reference sequence). V gave up 4 bases and J gave up 5 bases; unmatched junction bases: 3. DNA of the CDR3: TGTGCCTGGAACCTAGCGGGAGGGAACAATGAGCAGTTCTTC. It encodes CAWNLAGGNNEQFF.